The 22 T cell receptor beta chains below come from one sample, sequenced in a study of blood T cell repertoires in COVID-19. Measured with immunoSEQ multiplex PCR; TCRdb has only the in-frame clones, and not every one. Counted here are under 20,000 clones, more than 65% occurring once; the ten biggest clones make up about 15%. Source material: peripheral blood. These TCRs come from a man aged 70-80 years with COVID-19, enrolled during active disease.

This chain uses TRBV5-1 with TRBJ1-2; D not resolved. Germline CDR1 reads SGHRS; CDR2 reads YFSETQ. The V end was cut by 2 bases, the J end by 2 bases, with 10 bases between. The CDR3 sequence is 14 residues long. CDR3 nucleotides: TGCGCCAGCAGCTTCTTAGAGCCGAACTATGGCTACACCTTC. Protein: CASSFLEPNYGYTF.

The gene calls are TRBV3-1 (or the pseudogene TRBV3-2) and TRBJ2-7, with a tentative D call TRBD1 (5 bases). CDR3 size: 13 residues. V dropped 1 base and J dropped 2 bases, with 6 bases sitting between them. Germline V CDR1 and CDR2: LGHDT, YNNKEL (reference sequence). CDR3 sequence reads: CASSQARAYEQYF. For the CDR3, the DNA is TGTGCCAGCAGCCAAGCCAGGGCCTACGAGCAGTACTTC.

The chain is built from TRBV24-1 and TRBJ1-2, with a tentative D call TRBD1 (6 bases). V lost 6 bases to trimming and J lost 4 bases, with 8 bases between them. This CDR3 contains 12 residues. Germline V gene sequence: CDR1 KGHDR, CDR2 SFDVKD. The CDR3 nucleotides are TGTGCCACCAGTCAGGGGAGCTATGGCTACACCTTC. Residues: CATSQGSYGYTF.

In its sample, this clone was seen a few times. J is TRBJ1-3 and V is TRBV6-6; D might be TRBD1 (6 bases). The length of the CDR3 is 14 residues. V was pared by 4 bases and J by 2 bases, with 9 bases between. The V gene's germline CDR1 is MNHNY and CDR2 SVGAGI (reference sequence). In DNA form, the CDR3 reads TGTGCCAGCAGTTCTTCAGGGGCTGGAAACACCATATATTTT. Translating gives CASSSSGAGNTIYF.

Here the CDR3 reads CASSPPGQGTGEAFF. Written as DNA, the CDR3 is TGTGCCAGCAGTCCGCCGGGACAGGGGACCGGAGAAGCTTTCTTT. The chain joins TRBV28 to TRBJ1-1; 10 bases fit TRBD1. CDR3 size: 15 residues. Germline loops: CDR1 MDHEN, CDR2 SYDVKM. After removal of 5 bases from V and 8 bases from J, the junction contained 11 bases not matched to a gene.

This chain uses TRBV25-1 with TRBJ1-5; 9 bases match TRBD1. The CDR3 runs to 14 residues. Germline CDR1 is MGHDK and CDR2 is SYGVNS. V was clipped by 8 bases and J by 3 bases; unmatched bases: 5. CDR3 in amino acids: CASLGQGSNQPQHF. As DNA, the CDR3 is TGTGCCAGCCTGGGACAGGGCTCCAATCAGCCCCAGCATTTT.

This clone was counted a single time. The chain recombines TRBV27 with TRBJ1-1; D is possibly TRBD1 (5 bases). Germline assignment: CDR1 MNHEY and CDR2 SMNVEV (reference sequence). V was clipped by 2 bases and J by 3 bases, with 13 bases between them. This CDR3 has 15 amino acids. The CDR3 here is CASSLRGGDYTEAFF. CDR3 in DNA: TGTGCCAGCAGTTTACGCGGGGGAGACTACACTGAAGCTTTCTTT.

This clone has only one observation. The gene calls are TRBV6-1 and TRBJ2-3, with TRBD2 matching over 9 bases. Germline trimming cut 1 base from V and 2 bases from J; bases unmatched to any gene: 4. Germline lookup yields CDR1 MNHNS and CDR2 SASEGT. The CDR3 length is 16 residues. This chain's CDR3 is CASSEVLAGTTDTQYF. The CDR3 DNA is TGTGCCAGCAGTGAAGTCCTAGCGGGAACCACAGATACGCAGTATTTT.

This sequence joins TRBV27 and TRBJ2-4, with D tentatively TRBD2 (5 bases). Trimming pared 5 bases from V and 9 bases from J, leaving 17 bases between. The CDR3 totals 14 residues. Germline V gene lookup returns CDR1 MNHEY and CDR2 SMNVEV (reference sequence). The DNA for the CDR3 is TGTGCCAGCAGTCCAACGACCGATGGAGGCATTCAGTACTTC. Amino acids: CASSPTTDGGIQYF.

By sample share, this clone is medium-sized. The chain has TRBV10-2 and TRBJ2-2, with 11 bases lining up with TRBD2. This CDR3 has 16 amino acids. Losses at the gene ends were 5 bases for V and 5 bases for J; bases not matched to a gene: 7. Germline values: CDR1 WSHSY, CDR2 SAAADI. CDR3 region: CASSTTSGSGTGELFF. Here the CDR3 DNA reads TGCGCCAGCAGTACCACTAGCGGGAGTGGAACCGGGGAGCTGTTTTTT.

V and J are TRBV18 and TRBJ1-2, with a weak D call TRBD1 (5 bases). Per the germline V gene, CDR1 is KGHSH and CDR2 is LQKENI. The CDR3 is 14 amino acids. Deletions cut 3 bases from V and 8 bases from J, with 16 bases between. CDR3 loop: CASSPSDGAGGYTF. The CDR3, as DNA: TGTGCCAGCTCACCGTCCGATGGGGCGGGAGGCTACACCTTC.

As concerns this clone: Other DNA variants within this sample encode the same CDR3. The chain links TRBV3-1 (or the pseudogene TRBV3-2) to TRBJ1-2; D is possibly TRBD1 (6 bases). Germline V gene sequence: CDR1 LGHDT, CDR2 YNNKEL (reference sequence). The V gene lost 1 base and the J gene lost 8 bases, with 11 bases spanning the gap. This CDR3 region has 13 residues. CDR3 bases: TGTGCCAGCAGCCAAGGTCAGGGGAAAGGCTACACCTTC. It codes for CASSQGQGKGYTF.

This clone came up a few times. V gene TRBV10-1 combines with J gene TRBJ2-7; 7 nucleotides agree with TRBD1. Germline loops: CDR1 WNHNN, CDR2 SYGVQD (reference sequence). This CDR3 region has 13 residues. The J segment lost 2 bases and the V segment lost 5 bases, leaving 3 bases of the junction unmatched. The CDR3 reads CASSPGTAYEQYF. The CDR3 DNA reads TGCGCCAGCAGTCCCGGGACAGCCTACGAGCAGTACTTC.

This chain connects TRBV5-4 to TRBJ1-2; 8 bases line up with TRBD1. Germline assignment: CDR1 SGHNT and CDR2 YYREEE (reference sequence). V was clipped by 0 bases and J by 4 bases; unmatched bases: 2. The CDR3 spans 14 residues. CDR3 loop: CASSLVGQGYGYTF. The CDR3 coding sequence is TGTGCCAGCAGCTTGGTTGGACAGGGCTATGGCTACACCTTC.

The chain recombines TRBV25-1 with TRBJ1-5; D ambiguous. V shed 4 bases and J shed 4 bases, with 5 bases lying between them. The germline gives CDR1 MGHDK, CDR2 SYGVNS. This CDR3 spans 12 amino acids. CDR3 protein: CASSGVNQPQHF. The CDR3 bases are TGTGCCAGCAGTGGAGTAAATCAGCCCCAGCATTTT.

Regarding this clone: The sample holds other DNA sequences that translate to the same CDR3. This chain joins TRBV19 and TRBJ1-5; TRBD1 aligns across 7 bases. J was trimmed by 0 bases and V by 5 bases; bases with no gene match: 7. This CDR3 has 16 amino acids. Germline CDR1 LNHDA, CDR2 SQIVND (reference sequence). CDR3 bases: TGTGCCAGTAGTCCACGACAGGGTAATAGCAATCAGCCCCAGCATTTT. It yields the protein CASSPRQGNSNQPQHF.

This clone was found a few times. This CDR3 reads CASSTDMTGAPNYGYTF. The CDR3 DNA reads TGTGCCAGTAGTACGGACATGACAGGGGCTCCTAACTATGGCTACACCTTC. The chain is built from TRBV19 and TRBJ1-2, with TRBD1 matching 8 bases. The trim removed 4 bases at V and 0 bases at J, leaving 10 bases unmatched. The CDR3 runs to 17 residues. Germline CDR1 LNHDA, CDR2 SQIVND (reference sequence).

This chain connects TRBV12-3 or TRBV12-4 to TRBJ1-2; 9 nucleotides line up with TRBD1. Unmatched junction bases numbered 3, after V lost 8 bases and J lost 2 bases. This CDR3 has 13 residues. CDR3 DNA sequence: TGTGCCAGCGGACAGGGGCAAAACTATGGCTACACCTTC. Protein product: CASGQGQNYGYTF.

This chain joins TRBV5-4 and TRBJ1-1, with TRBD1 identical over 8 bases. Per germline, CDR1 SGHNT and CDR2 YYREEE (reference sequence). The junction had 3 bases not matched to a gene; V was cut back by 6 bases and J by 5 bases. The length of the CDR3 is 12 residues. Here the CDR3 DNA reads TGTGCCAGCAACACAGGGGGGACTGAAGCTTTCTTT. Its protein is CASNTGGTEAFF.

The CDR3 region has the DNA TGCGCCAGCAGCCAAGAAGGAATGCGGGGCCAGCCCCAGCATTTT. Translation gives CASSQEGMRGQPQHF. This chain connects TRBV4-1 to TRBJ1-5; possibly TRBD1 for D (5 bases). The germline V gene encodes CDR1 MGHRA and CDR2 YSYEKL. The ends were cut back, 0 bases at V and 7 bases at J, with 13 bases in the middle. The CDR3 loop spans 15 amino acids.

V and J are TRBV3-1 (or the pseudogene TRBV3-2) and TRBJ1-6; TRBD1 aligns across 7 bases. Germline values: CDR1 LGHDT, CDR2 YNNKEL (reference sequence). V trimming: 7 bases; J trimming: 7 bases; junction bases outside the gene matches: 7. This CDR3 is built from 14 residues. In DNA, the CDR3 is TGTGCCAGCAACACGGGACAGAGGAATTCACCCCTCCACTTT. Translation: CASNTGQRNSPLHF.

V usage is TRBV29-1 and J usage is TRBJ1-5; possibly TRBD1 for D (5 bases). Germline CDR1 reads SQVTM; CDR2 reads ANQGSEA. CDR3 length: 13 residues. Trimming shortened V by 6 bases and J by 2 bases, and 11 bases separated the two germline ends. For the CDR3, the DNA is TGCAGCGTGGGGGGTAGAGGCAATCAGCCCCAGCATTTT. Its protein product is CSVGGRGNQPQHF. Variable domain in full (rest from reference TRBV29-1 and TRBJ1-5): SAVISQKPSRDICQRGTSLTIQCQVDSQVTMMFWYRQQPGQSLTLIATANQGSEATYESGFVIDKFPISRPNLTFSTLTVSNMSPEDSSIYLCSVGGRGNQPQHFGDGTRLSIL.